This passage covers 7 T cell receptor beta chains from one sample sequenced in a study of T cells in tuberculosis (dated by TCRdb to the late 2010s). The protocol used for the library was the immunoSEQ multiplex PCR assay. Held by TCRdb, this immuneACCESS table contains in-frame sequences only and omits some clones. Under half of the omission traces to an unresolved V gene where checked; the cause of the rest is unknown. Here the sample has 25,000 to 30,000 clones; around 87% occur a single time. Approximately 5.9% of the sample goes to the ten largest clones. Sequences were obtained from PBMCs. These receptors were taken from a donor aged 5-35 years with latent tuberculosis or without tuberculosis infection.

The chain recombines TRBV5-4 with TRBJ2-5; tentatively, D is TRBD1 (5 bases). Trimming cost V 0 bases and J 5 bases, with 8 bases left between them. The length of the CDR3 is 13 residues. The germline V gene encodes CDR1 SGHNT and CDR2 YYREEE (reference sequence). The CDR3 nucleotides read TGTGCCAGCAGCTTGGACTCAGGGGAGACCCAGTACTTC. Its translation: CASSLDSGETQYF. The full variable domain, with the rest looked up from reference TRBV5-4 and TRBJ2-5, is ETGVTQSPTHLIKTRGQQVTLRCSSQSGHNTVSWYQQALGQGPQFIFQYYREEENGRGNFPPRFSGLQFPNYSSELNVNALELDDSALYLCASSLDSGETQYFGPGTRLLVL.

The chain combines TRBV7-7 with TRBJ2-1; D may be TRBD1 (6 bases). The germline gives CDR1 SSHAT, CDR2 FNYEAQ (reference sequence). The CDR3 length is 15 residues. The V end was cut by 1 base, the J end by 0 bases, with 7 bases between. CDR3 residues: CASSLGGGSYNEQFF. As DNA, the CDR3 is TGTGCCAGCAGCTTAGGAGGGGGCTCCTACAATGAGCAGTTCTTC.

V gene TRBV2 combines with J gene TRBJ1-1; 8 bases map to TRBD1. CDR1 SNHLY and CDR2 FYNNEI come from the germline V gene. J gave up 3 bases and V 6 bases, and 9 bases lay outside the gene matches. The CDR3 length is 15 residues. The CDR3 DNA reads TGTGCCAGCAGGCCACAGGGGGTGTTGGACACTGAAGCTTTCTTT. Protein sequence: CASRPQGVLDTEAFF.

The V call is TRBV5-6, the J call TRBJ1-1; possible D gene TRBD1, 5 bases. Germline V gene lookup returns CDR1 SGHDT and CDR2 YYEEEE. V shed 2 bases and J shed 1 base, with 9 bases lying between them. The CDR3 contains 14 residues. For the CDR3, the DNA is TGTGCCAGCAGCTTCTCAGGGTCGAACACTGAAGCTTTCTTT. It is translated as CASSFSGSNTEAFF.

The rearrangement uses TRBV5-7 and TRBJ1-4; D perhaps matches TRBD1 (6 bases). TRBV5-7 is treated as an ORF (open reading frame) with a function not yet certain. Trimming removed 1 base at V and 2 bases at J, with 21 bases between. This CDR3 spans 19 amino acids. Here the CDR3 DNA reads TGTGCCAGCAGCTTGCTAGTCCCTAAGGACAGACCGACTAATGAAAAACTGTTTTTT. This gives the protein CASSLLVPKDRPTNEKLFF.

This clone occurred a few times. V is TRBV4-3 and J is TRBJ2-2; 7 bases align to TRBD1. Looked up from germline, CDR1 is LGHNA and CDR2 is YSLEER. V was clipped by 0 bases and J by 6 bases; unmatched bases: 4. The CDR3 consists of 15 residues. CDR3 DNA sequence: TGCGCCAGCAGCCAAGACAGGGGGTGGGCCGGGGAGCTGTTTTTT. Protein: CASSQDRGWAGELFF.

In nucleotides, the CDR3 is TGTGCCATCCAAAACAGGGTATCAGGCACTGAAGCTTTCTTT. Encoded protein: CAIQNRVSGTEAFF. The chain carries TRBV19 and TRBJ1-1; tentatively, D is TRBD1 (6 bases). This CDR3 spans 14 amino acids. Germline V gene lookup returns CDR1 LNHDA and CDR2 SQIVND (reference sequence). V lost 10 bases, J lost 4 bases, and 19 bases lay in between.